Listed here is a single T cell receptor (beta chain). Its antigen remains unknown. The entry originates in a study of T cell responses to AZD1222 COVID-19 vaccine. Profiled with immunoSEQ multiplex PCR; TCRdb holds only in-frame clones, not every one. The repertoire holds more than 95,000 clones, with roughly nine tenths as singletons. Germline V gene sequence: CDR1 SGHDT, CDR2 YYEEEE. The V and J ends lost 5 bases and 7 bases, in that order; junction bases with no gene match: 10. The CDR3 runs 14 residues. Study-wide results and limits: Nearly half of the spike-specific TCRs reportedly recognize variant regions that carry no mutations. Spike-specific TCR breadth rose after two AZD1222 doses, and depth rose as well.

The chain is built from TRBV5-6 and TRBJ2-5, with 8 bases aligning to TRBD2. The material sequenced was peripheral blood, taken on day 0 of AZD1222 vaccination. The TCR comes from an adult in good health. The chain's CDR3 is CASSSGTRDGTQYF. DNA for the CDR3: TGTGCCAGCAGTTCCGGGACTAGGGACGGGACCCAGTACTTC.